The next 4 T cell receptor beta chains were all read from a single sample in a study of shared clonotypes between healthy human individuals. Generated by immunoSEQ multiplex PCR, the TCRdb table keeps only in-frame clones and is missing some. The data contain fewer than 3 million clones, 80% to 95% of them singletons. Sequencing was performed on naive CD4+ T cells from PBMCs. The sample's subset: CD45RA+ positively selected. The receptors stem from a man between 18 and 29 years old in good health. Some clones in this sample may be carry-over from other donors' samples.

As concerns this clone: Germline and junction disagree at one end, which may indicate a read error. This chain links TRBV7-9 with TRBJ2-7; TRBD2 might be the D (6 bases). The germline CDR1 and CDR2 sequences are SEHNR and FQNEAQ (reference sequence). The CDR3 consists of 11 residues. CDR3 region: CASSLGTIPHF. As DNA, the CDR3 is TGTGCCAGCAGCTTAGGGACTATTCCTCACTTC.

This chain uses TRBV6-5 with TRBJ1-4; a possible D gene is TRBD1 (5 bases). Germline V gives CDR1 MNHEY, CDR2 SVGAGI. Trimming took 0 bases from V and 9 from J, leaving 14 bases between them. The CDR3 consists of 15 residues. CDR3 bases: TGTGCCAGCAGTTACTCATTGCAGGGTGGGCAAAAACTGTTTTTT. It yields the protein CASSYSLQGGQKLFF.

The rearrangement links TRBV6-1 to TRBJ1-5; 7 bases fit TRBD1. V dropped 2 bases and J dropped 8; count of bases not matched to a gene: 12. CDR3 length: 16 amino acids. Germline V gene data show CDR1 as MNHNS and CDR2 as SASEGT. The CDR3 sequence is CASSERRDSLREPQHF. The DNA of the CDR3 is TGTGCCAGCAGTGAACGCCGGGACAGTTTACGTGAGCCCCAGCATTTT.

This clone has only one observation. The V and J genes are TRBV7-9 and TRBJ2-2, with D hard to call. There are 15 residues in the CDR3. Trimming pared 0 bases from V and 8 bases from J, leaving 13 bases between. Germline-derived CDR1 and CDR2 are SEHNR and FQNEAQ (reference sequence). This CDR3 reads CASSLAGLGSGELFF. In DNA form, the CDR3 reads TGTGCCAGCAGCTTAGCGGGCTTGGGTTCTGGGGAGCTGTTTTTT.